This TCR beta chain derives from a study of T cell repertoires in cytomegalovirus infection (dated by TCRdb to between 2018 and 2021). Concerning the study at large: The peptide stimulations were aimed at well-studied HLA-B-restricted epitopes as well as recently identified HLA-C-restricted CMV epitopes, whose presentation resists viral immunomodulation. Donor HLA type was relevant to the analysis, as public TCR beta signatures indicated carriage of CMV infection together with the matching HLA type. The investigation overall reported the following: The ex vivo response was dominated by HLA-C-restricted CMV-specific TCR beta clonotypes, and the single most frequent clonotype in two of eight donors was supplied by these HLA-C-restricted clonotypes. In both this cohort and an independent roughly 350-donor cohort, the cumulative frequency of public TCR beta family members distinguished carriers of CMV infection plus the relevant HLA type.

The sample holds a few counts of this clonotype. What this receptor recognizes is not known. No base qualities exist here, and no much larger clone lies one base off it. In light of the paper, this sample's treatment or condition label describes: in vitro stimulation with specific CMV peptide epitopes to enrich CMV-specific T cells. The data were produced on an Illumina HiSeq 1500. Clones were called with MiXCR by TCRdb after fastp trimmed the public reads at Q25, and only in-frame beta chains were retained. Each entry merges the rows of one CDR3 protein and shows their most common DNA and genes. Within this sample are around 49,000 distinct CDR3 sequences, with over 15% of them counted one time only. The ten largest clonotypes hold around 27% of the sample. Trimming takes 5 bases off V and 2 bases off J; junction bases not matched to a gene: 5. The CDR3 numbers 15 residues from cysteine through phenylalanine. The kept DNA is CDR3 alone, 45 bases in frame from the first base. In the germline V gene (reference sequence), CDR1 corresponds to LNHDA and CDR2 to SQIVND.

This receptor was obtained from a human donor in good health (CMV status not recorded). Some clones in this sample may be carry-over from other donors' samples. The rearrangement combines TRBV19 with TRBJ2-5; TRBD2 matches 10 bases in the middle. Sample: CD8+ T cells from cultured PBMCs, taken from culture after CMV antigen stimulation. CDR3 protein: CASSARTSGQETQYF. The nucleotide sequence is TGTGCCAGTAGTGCCAGGACTAGCGGACAAGAGACCCAGTACTTC.